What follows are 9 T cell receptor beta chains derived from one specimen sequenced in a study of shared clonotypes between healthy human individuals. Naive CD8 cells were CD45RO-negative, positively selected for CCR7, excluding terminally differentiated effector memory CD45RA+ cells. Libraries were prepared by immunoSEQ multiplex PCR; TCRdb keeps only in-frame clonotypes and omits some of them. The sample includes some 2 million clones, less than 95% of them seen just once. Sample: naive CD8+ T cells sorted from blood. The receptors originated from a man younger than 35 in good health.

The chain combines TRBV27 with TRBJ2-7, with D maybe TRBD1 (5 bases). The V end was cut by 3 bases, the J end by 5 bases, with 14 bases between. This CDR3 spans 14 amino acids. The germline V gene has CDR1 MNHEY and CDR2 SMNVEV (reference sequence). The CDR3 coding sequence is TGTGCCAGCAGTTTGGGCCAGGGCCTCCACGAGCAGTACTTC. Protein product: CASSLGQGLHEQYF.

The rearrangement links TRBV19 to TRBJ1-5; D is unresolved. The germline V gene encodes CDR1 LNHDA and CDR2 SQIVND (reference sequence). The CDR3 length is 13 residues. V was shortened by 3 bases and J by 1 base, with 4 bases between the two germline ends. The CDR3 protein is CASSITSNQPQHF. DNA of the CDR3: TGTGCCAGTAGTATCACGAGCAATCAGCCCCAGCATTTT.

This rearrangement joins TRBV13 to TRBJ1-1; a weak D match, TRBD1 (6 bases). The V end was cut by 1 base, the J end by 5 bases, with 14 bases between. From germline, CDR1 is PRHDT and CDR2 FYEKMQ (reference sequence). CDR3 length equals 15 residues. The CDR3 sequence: CASSLEGGERTEAFF. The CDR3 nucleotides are TGTGCCAGCAGCTTAGAAGGGGGAGAAAGGACTGAAGCTTTCTTT. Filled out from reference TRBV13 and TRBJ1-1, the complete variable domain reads AAGVIQSPRHLIKEKRETATLKCYPIPRHDTVYWYQQGPGQDPQFLISFYEKMQSDKGSIPDRFSAQQFSDYHSELNMSSLELGDSALYFCASSLEGGERTEAFFGQGTRLTVV.

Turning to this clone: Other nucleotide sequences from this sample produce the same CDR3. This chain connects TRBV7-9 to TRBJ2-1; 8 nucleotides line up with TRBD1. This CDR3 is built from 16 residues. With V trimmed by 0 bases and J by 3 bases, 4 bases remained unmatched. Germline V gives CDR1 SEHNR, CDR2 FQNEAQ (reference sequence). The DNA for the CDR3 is TGTGCCAGCAGCTTAGCTGGACAGGGAATCTACAATGAGCAGTTCTTC. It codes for CASSLAGQGIYNEQFF.

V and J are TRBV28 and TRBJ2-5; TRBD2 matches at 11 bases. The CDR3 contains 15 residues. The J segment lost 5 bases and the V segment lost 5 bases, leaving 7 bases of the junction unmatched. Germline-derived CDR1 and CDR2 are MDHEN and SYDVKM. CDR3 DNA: TGTGCCAGCAGTGAGGGACTAGCGGCTTGGGAGACCCAGTACTTC. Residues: CASSEGLAAWETQYF. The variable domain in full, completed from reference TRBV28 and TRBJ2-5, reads DVKVTQSSRYLVKRTGEKVFLECVQDMDHENMFWYRQDPGLGLRLIYFSYDVKMKEKGDIPEGYSVSREKKERFSLILESASTNQTSMYLCASSEGLAAWETQYFGPGTRLLVL.

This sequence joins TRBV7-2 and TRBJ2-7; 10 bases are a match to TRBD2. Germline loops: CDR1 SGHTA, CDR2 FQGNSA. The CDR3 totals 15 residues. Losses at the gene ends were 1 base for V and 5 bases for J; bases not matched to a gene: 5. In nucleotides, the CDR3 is TGTGCCAGCAGCTTAGTGGCTAGCGGGAGCAACGAGCAGTACTTC. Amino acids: CASSLVASGSNEQYF.

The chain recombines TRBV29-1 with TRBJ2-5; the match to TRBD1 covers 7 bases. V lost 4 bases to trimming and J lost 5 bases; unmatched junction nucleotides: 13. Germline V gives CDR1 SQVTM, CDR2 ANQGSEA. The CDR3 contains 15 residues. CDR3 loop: CSVVYPAETGETQYF. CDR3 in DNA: TGCAGCGTTGTATACCCTGCCGAGACAGGGGAGACCCAGTACTTC.

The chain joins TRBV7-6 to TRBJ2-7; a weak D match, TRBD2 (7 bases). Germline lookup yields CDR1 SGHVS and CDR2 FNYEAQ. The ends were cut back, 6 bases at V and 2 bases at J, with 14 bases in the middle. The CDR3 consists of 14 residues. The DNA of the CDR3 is TGTGCCAGCAGTCGGGGAGGGGGGACCTACGAGCAGTACTTC. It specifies CASSRGGGTYEQYF.

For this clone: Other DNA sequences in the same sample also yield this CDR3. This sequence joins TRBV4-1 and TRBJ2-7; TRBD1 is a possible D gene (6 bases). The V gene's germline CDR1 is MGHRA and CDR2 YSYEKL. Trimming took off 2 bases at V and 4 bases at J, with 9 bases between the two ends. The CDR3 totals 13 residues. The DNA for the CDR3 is TGCGCCAGCAGCCAACTCACAGGGTACGAGCAGTACTTC. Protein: CASSQLTGYEQYF.